The 20 T cell receptor beta chains below were found in one sample sequenced in a study of a mutant IDH1 vaccine in newly diagnosed glioma. Their antigen targets remain unknown. Assay used: immunoSEQ multiplex PCR; TCRdb lists only in-frame clones, some missing. Of approximately 37,000 clones in the sample, approximately 86% are singletons; the top ten hold around a sixth. Documented time point: week 47, end of study. Each vaccine dose was 300 ug of mutant IDH1 20-mer peptide, with topical imiquimod. This material consisted of PBMCs, taken from a glioma patient whose treatment included an IDH1 peptide vaccine. Receptors originate from a man aged 18 to 30 with glioma. Some clones in this sample may be carry-over from other donors' samples.

This sequence joins TRBV10-3 and TRBJ2-1, with D possibly matching TRBD2 (6 bases). Germline V gene lookup returns CDR1 ENHRY and CDR2 SYGVKD. This CDR3 spans 13 amino acids. Between the trimmed V and J ends, which lost 6 bases and 8 bases, there was a span of 14 bases. CDR3 coding DNA: TGTGCCATCAGGGGCGGGGAAAGGGATGAGCAGTTCTTC. Residues: CAIRGGERDEQFF.

The V call is TRBV6-5, the J call TRBJ2-6, with D perhaps TRBD1 (5 bases). The CDR3 spans 16 residues. Between the trimmed V and J ends, which lost 2 bases and 3 bases, there was a span of 11 bases. Germline-derived CDR1 and CDR2 are MNHEY and SVGAGI. As DNA, the CDR3 is TGTGCCAGCAGTTACAGGGGATCAGGTGGGGCCAACGTCCTGACTTTC. Protein sequence: CASSYRGSGGANVLTF.

This clone was picked up a small number of times. V usage is TRBV7-2 and J usage is TRBJ2-1; TRBD2 matches 8 bases. V shed 1 base and J 5 bases; nucleotides not matched to a gene: 4. The CDR3 length is 15 residues. CDR1 and CDR2 from the germline V gene are SGHTA and FQGNSA. The CDR3 nucleotides read TGTGCCAGCAGCTTAGTGATAGCGGGACACAATGAGCAGTTCTTC. Its translation: CASSLVIAGHNEQFF.

This chain connects TRBV6-6 to TRBJ1-4; D is possibly TRBD1 (6 bases). Trimming stripped 6 bases from V and 8 bases from J, with 19 bases between. The CDR3 runs to 15 residues. Per germline, CDR1 MNHNY and CDR2 SVGAGI (reference sequence). This chain's CDR3 is CASRHWVEGDEKLFF. The CDR3 coding sequence is TGTGCCAGCAGACACTGGGTGGAGGGGGACGAAAAACTGTTTTTT.

CDR3 sequence: CASSSWTEQETQYF. The CDR3, as DNA: TGTGCCAGCAGCTCCTGGACAGAACAAGAGACCCAGTACTTC. V and J are TRBV5-4 and TRBJ2-5; D perhaps matches TRBD1 (6 bases). CDR1 and CDR2 (germline): SGHNT, YYREEE (reference sequence). V lost 3 bases, J lost 2 bases, and 11 bases lay in between. The CDR3 length is 14 residues.

The gene calls are TRBV10-3 and TRBJ1-1, with no clear D. Germline CDR1 is ENHRY and CDR2 is SYGVKD. The CDR3 runs 15 residues. V lost 2 bases to trimming and J lost 1 base, with 11 bases between them. DNA of the CDR3: TGTGCCATCAGTGAGCCCACGGAGGGGAACACTGAAGCTTTCTTT. Its protein product is CAISEPTEGNTEAFF.

The chain has TRBV7-2 and TRBJ1-5; TRBD1 matches 8 bases. V was pared by 6 bases and J by 5 bases, with 15 bases of the junction left unmatched. This CDR3 region has 17 residues. Germline values: CDR1 SGHTA, CDR2 FQGNSA. CDR3: CASRPIPDRVGDQPQHF. CDR3 in DNA: TGTGCCAGCAGACCTATTCCGGACAGGGTCGGGGATCAGCCCCAGCATTTT.

The V and J genes are TRBV19 and TRBJ1-2; D is unclear. The V end was cut by 3 bases, the J end by 0 bases, with 11 bases between. CDR1 is LNHDA, CDR2 SQIVND, per germline (reference sequence). This CDR3 has 15 residues. CDR3 DNA: TGTGCCAGTAGTATCGGCCCGGCAGCTAACTATGGCTACACCTTC. The encoded protein is CASSIGPAANYGYTF.

J is TRBJ2-7 and V is TRBV29-1, with 11 bases identical to TRBD2. The CDR3 runs 13 residues. CDR1 and CDR2 from the germline V gene are SQVTM and ANQGSEA. The junction had 2 bases not matched to a gene; V was cut back by 4 bases and J by 3 bases. For the CDR3, the DNA is TGCAGCGTTGTGCTAGCGGGAGGCTACGAGCAGTACTTC. Translation gives CSVVLAGGYEQYF.

The rearrangement uses TRBV27 and TRBJ1-2, with D uncertain. The V end was cut by 2 bases, the J end by 4 bases, with 8 bases between. The CDR3 spans 13 residues. From germline, CDR1 is MNHEY and CDR2 SMNVEV (reference sequence). CDR3 residues: CASSLSITYGYTF. CDR3 bases: TGTGCCAGCAGTTTAAGCATAACCTATGGCTACACCTTC.

This clone appeared a single time. The chain employs TRBV28 and TRBJ2-2; 9 nucleotides agree with TRBD1. The CDR3 has 14 residues. The V gene end was trimmed by 7 bases and the J gene end by 5 bases; junction bases not matched to a gene: 5. CDR1 and CDR2 (germline): MDHEN, SYDVKM. The CDR3 DNA reads TGTGCCAGCACCTCGACAGGGGGGACCGGGGAGCTGTTTTTT. Protein product: CASTSTGGTGELFF.

This chain links TRBV15 with TRBJ1-2; no reliable D call. Germline CDR1 is LNHNV and CDR2 is YYDKDF (reference sequence). V gave up 0 bases and J gave up 8 bases, with 7 bases separating them. This CDR3 region has 12 residues. The CDR3 spells CATSRDMGGYTF. The CDR3 nucleotides are TGTGCCACCAGCAGAGATATGGGCGGCTACACCTTC.

The chain uses TRBV7-9 and TRBJ2-6; perhaps D is TRBD1 or TRBD2 (6 bases each). V was clipped by 5 bases and J by 4 bases, with 12 bases between them. In germline, CDR1 is SEHNR, CDR2 FQNEAQ (reference sequence). The length of the CDR3 is 15 residues. The CDR3 DNA sequence: TGTGCCAGCAGCCCACGGGGGCAAGGGGCCAACGTCCTGACTTTC. It yields the protein CASSPRGQGANVLTF. The full variable domain, with the rest looked up from reference TRBV7-9 and TRBJ2-6, is DTGVSQNPRHKITKRGQNVTFRCDPISEHNRLYWYRQTLGQGPEFLTYFQNEAQLEKSRLLSDRFSAERPKGSFSTLEIQRTEQGDSAMYLCASSPRGQGANVLTFGAGSRLTVL.

The rearrangement links TRBV7-6 to TRBJ2-2; 8 nucleotides agree with TRBD2. J gave up 4 bases and V 2 bases, and 9 bases lay outside the gene matches. Germline loops: CDR1 SGHVS, CDR2 FNYEAQ. This CDR3 has 17 amino acids. CDR3 coding DNA: TGTGCCAGCAGCTTACGGGGGGGTGGACACGGCACCGGGGAGCTGTTTTTT. Amino acids: CASSLRGGGHGTGELFF.

This clone was counted once. The chain couples TRBV6-5 to TRBJ1-2, with unresolved D. V lost 6 bases and J lost 5, with 19 bases in between. The CDR3 sequence is 15 residues long. Germline CDR1 MNHEY, CDR2 SVGAGI. The CDR3 DNA follows: TGTGCCAGCAGCTCCCTTAGAGTTGAAGGATATGGCTACACCTTC. It translates to CASSSLRVEGYGYTF.

The chain joins TRBV4-3 to TRBJ2-5; TRBD1 aligns across 8 bases. The CDR3 contains 16 residues. Germline trimming cut 0 bases from V and 5 bases from J; bases unmatched to any gene: 8. Per the germline V gene, CDR1 is LGHNA and CDR2 is YSLEER. DNA for the CDR3: TGCGCCAGCAGCCAAGATCTTTCGGACAGGGTTGAGACCCAGTACTTC. Translating gives CASSQDLSDRVETQYF.

The gene calls are TRBV15 and TRBJ1-1; TRBD1 is a possible D gene (6 bases). V was pared by 7 bases and J by 1 base, with 13 bases between. The germline CDR1 and CDR2 sequences are LNHNV and YYDKDF (reference sequence). This CDR3 comprises 14 residues. Here the CDR3 reads CATIHNRENTEAFF. The CDR3 region has the DNA TGTGCCACCATTCACAACAGGGAGAACACTGAAGCTTTCTTT. Full variable domain (remainder filled in from reference TRBV15 and TRBJ1-1): DAMVIQNPRYQVTQFGKPVTLSCSQTLNHNVMYWYQQKSSQAPKLLFHYYDKDFNNEADTPDNFQSRRPNTSFCFLDIRSPGLGDTAMYLCATIHNRENTEAFFGQGTRLTVV.

The chain uses TRBV27 and TRBJ1-1; the match to TRBD1 covers 7 bases. This CDR3 is 15 amino acids long. The V segment lost 4 bases and the J segment 7 bases; nucleotides outside the gene matches: 12. Germline CDR1 reads MNHEY; CDR2 reads SMNVEV (reference sequence). The CDR3: CASSSTTGVPGEAFF. CDR3 DNA sequence: TGTGCCAGCAGTTCCACCACAGGGGTCCCCGGTGAAGCTTTCTTT.

V usage is TRBV7-9 and J usage is TRBJ1-1; D ambiguous. V gave up 1 base and J gave up 7 bases, with 10 bases separating them. The CDR3 has 13 amino acids. Germline V lookup: CDR1 SEHNR, CDR2 FQNEAQ (reference sequence). The CDR3 reads CASSLVEYGEAFF. The CDR3 DNA is TGTGCCAGCAGCTTAGTGGAGTATGGTGAAGCTTTCTTT.

The chain links TRBV5-1 to TRBJ2-7; TRBD1 agrees at 8 bases. This CDR3 region has 16 residues. Per the germline V gene, CDR1 is SGHRS and CDR2 is YFSETQ. V was clipped by 3 bases and J by 2 bases; unmatched bases: 10. The CDR3 loop reads CASSWGTGQSAYEQYF. The CDR3 coding sequence is TGCGCCAGCAGCTGGGGGACAGGACAATCGGCCTACGAGCAGTACTTC.